A single sample gave rise to the 15 T cell receptor beta chains below, sequenced in a study of blood T cell repertoires in COVID-19. Assay: immunoSEQ multiplex PCR; the TCRdb copy retains only in-frame clones and omits some. The sample lists around 20,000 clones; roughly 84% were seen once. Specimen: peripheral blood. These receptors originate from a man aged 35 to 55 with acute or convalescent COVID-19.

V and J are TRBV18 and TRBJ1-1, with 7 positions matching TRBD1. Germline CDR1 and CDR2: KGHSH and LQKENI. This CDR3 is 18 amino acids long. Trimming took 1 base from V and 1 from J; bases not matched to a gene: 12. CDR3 DNA: TGTGCCAGCTCACCACGGTCTCCTATGGCAGGGGGGAACACTGAAGCTTTCTTT. This codes for CASSPRSPMAGGNTEAFF.

The rearrangement joins TRBV24-1 to TRBJ1-1, with 8 bases identical to TRBD1. The V segment lost 9 bases and the J segment 3 bases; nucleotides outside the gene matches: 5. The germline V gene has CDR1 KGHDR and CDR2 SFDVKD. The CDR3 runs to 13 residues. CDR3 nucleotide sequence: TGTGCCACCGCGAACAGGGGGTACACTGAAGCTTTCTTT. Encoded protein: CATANRGYTEAFF.

CDR3 in DNA: TGTGCCAGTACAAGACAGGGGGGCGACTATCGGGGCTACACCTTC. This sequence encodes CASTRQGGDYRGYTF. The rearrangement links TRBV19 to TRBJ1-2; 9 bases are a match to TRBD1. The length of the CDR3 is 15 residues. Germline CDR1 LNHDA, CDR2 SQIVND (reference sequence). Trimming removed 7 bases from V and 8 bases from J; junction bases left unmatched: 14. The variable domain in full, with the rest retrieved from reference TRBV19 and TRBJ1-2, is DGGITQSPKYLFRKEGQNVTLSCEQNLNHDAMYWYRQDPGQGLRLIYYSQIVNDFQKGDIAEGYSVSREKKESFPLTVTSAQKNPTAFYLCASTRQGGDYRGYTFGSGTRLTVV.

The rearrangement links TRBV30 to TRBJ2-3; 9 nucleotides agree with TRBD1. The germline CDR1 and CDR2 sequences are GTSNPN and SVGIG (reference sequence). V was pared by 5 bases and J by 5 bases, with 11 bases of the junction left unmatched. This CDR3 is built from 15 residues. The CDR3 nucleotides are TGTGCCTGGGGGGGCCACAGGGGGCGGGTAGATACGCAGTATTTT. Amino acids: CAWGGHRGRVDTQYF.

The chain links TRBV25-1 to TRBJ1-1, with D possibly TRBD1 on 5 matching bases. The CDR3 length is 15 residues. The V and J ends lost 2 bases and 5 bases respectively, with 15 bases between them. The germline CDR1 and CDR2 sequences are MGHDK and SYGVNS. The CDR3 coding sequence is TGTGCCAGCAGTGAAACGGGTAGGGGTTGGACTGAAGCTTTCTTT. This translates into CASSETGRGWTEAFF.

The rearrangement joins TRBV6-5 to TRBJ1-1; a possible D gene is TRBD1 (6 bases). Trimming left V 6 bases short and J 0 bases short, with 8 bases between. Per the germline V gene, CDR1 is MNHEY and CDR2 is SVGAGI. CDR3 size: 13 residues. The DNA of the CDR3 is TGTGCCAGCAGACGGACAGTGAACACTGAAGCTTTCTTT. It translates to CASRRTVNTEAFF.

This clone was seen more than once but under ten times. The rearrangement joins TRBV18 to TRBJ2-2; D gene ambiguous. Germline CDR1 and CDR2: KGHSH and LQKENI. The CDR3 has 15 amino acids. Trimming shortened V by 3 bases and J by 1 base, and 9 bases separated the two germline ends. This CDR3 reads CASSPSTLNTGELFF. The CDR3 DNA reads as TGTGCCAGCTCACCGAGTACGTTGAACACCGGGGAGCTGTTTTTT.

This chain joins TRBV5-5 and TRBJ1-1; 8 bases match TRBD1. The CDR3 loop spans 16 amino acids. CDR1 SGHKS and CDR2 YYEKEE come from the germline V gene (reference sequence). V trimming: 3 bases; J trimming: 4 bases; junction bases outside the gene matches: 11. Here the CDR3 DNA reads TGTGCCAGCAGCTCGGACCCAGCGACAGGGGTCACTGAAGCTTTCTTT. Its translation is CASSSDPATGVTEAFF.

Here the CDR3 DNA reads TGTGCCAGCGGACTCAGACAGGGGAATTACGAGCAGTACTTC. This translates into CASGLRQGNYEQYF. The chain carries TRBV5-6 and TRBJ2-7; 8 nucleotides align to TRBD1. CDR3 length equals 14 residues. CDR1 is SGHDT and CDR2 is YYEEEE in the germline V gene. The junction had 10 bases not matched to a gene; V was cut back by 7 bases and J by 4 bases. The full variable domain, its missing parts supplied by reference TRBV5-6 and TRBJ2-7, is DAGVTQSPTHLIKTRGQQVTLRCSPKSGHDTVSWYQQALGQGPQFIFQYYEEEERQRGNFPDRFSGHQFPNYSSELNVNALLLGDSALYLCASGLRQGNYEQYFGPGTRLTVT.

This rearrangement joins TRBV10-3 to TRBJ1-1, with 11 positions matching TRBD1. CDR3 length: 13 amino acids. V was clipped by 6 bases and J by 3 bases; unmatched bases: 0. Germline values: CDR1 ENHRY, CDR2 SYGVKD. CDR3 bases: TGTGCCATCAGGGGACAGGGGGACACTGAAGCTTTCTTT. It yields the protein CAIRGQGDTEAFF.

The V gene is TRBV30, the J gene TRBJ1-5; D is ambiguous. The germline V gene encodes CDR1 GTSNPN and CDR2 SVGIG (reference sequence). The CDR3 runs to 13 residues. Trimming removed 2 bases at V and 3 bases at J, with 8 bases between. The CDR3 sequence is CAWSLGDNQPQHF. CDR3 DNA: TGTGCCTGGAGTCTCGGGGACAATCAGCCCCAGCATTTT.

The J gene is TRBJ2-1, the V gene TRBV10-3; 9 bases match TRBD2. Looked up from germline, CDR1 is ENHRY and CDR2 is SYGVKD. V gave up 7 bases and J gave up 5 bases; unmatched junction bases: 6. The CDR3 loop spans 14 amino acids. This CDR3 reads CAIKASGVDNEQFF. The CDR3 nucleotides read TGTGCCATCAAGGCTAGCGGGGTCGACAATGAGCAGTTCTTC.

The gene calls are TRBV7-6 and TRBJ2-7, with unresolved D. Germline V lookup: CDR1 SGHVS, CDR2 FNYEAQ. V was shortened by 5 bases and J by 3 bases, with 8 bases between the two germline ends. This CDR3 is built from 12 residues. CDR3 DNA: TGTGCCAGCAGCGACGACATCTACGAGCAGTACTTC. Encoded protein: CASSDDIYEQYF.

This rearrangement joins TRBV7-9 to TRBJ2-2; 9 bases map to TRBD2. Germline values: CDR1 SEHNR, CDR2 FQNEAQ (reference sequence). After removal of 3 bases from V and 6 bases from J, the junction contained 8 bases not matched to a gene. The CDR3 extends over 16 amino acids. CDR3 nucleotides: TGTGCCAGCAGCTTCCCGGGACTAGCCGACCCCGGGGAGCTGTTTTTT. Its translation: CASSFPGLADPGELFF.

V gene TRBV3-1 (or the pseudogene TRBV3-2) combines with J gene TRBJ2-1, with TRBD2 identical over 15 bases. This CDR3 has 18 residues. Per the germline V gene, CDR1 is LGHDT and CDR2 is YNNKEL (reference sequence). The V segment lost 2 bases and the J segment 5 bases; nucleotides outside the gene matches: 7. CDR3 sequence (DNA): TGTGCCAGCAGCCAAAGTGGGACTAGCGGGAGGCTGAACAATGAGCAGTTCTTC. The encoded protein is CASSQSGTSGRLNNEQFF.